One sample yielded the 2 T cell receptor beta chains listed below, sequenced in a study of T cell changes during pregnancy in multiple sclerosis (dated by TCRdb to about 2019). The library was built by means of the immunoSEQ multiplex PCR assay. Held by TCRdb, this immuneACCESS table contains in-frame sequences only and omits some clones. Under half of the omission traces to an unresolved V gene where checked; the cause of the rest is unknown. Counted in this sample were 65,000 to 75,000 clones; under 95% of them appeared once. The ten largest clones take up roughly 1.5% of the sample. Sequenced here: peripheral blood, sampled in the third trimester of pregnancy. These TCRs come from a female donor in good health, enrolled as a control in a pregnancy study.

The chain joins TRBV5-1 to TRBJ2-5, with unresolved D. The J call may be incorrect, as the DNA end agrees better with TRBJ2-7. The germline V gene has CDR1 SGHRS and CDR2 YFSETQ. The CDR3 runs to 15 residues. This CDR3 reads CASSVDASSVYEQYF. The DNA for the CDR3 is TGCGCCAGCAGCGTGGACGCATCGAGTGTCTACGAGCAGTACTTC.

The V and J genes are TRBV9 and TRBJ1-1; 9 nucleotides agree with TRBD1. Germline-derived CDR1 and CDR2 are SGDLS and YYNGEE. With V trimmed by 0 bases and J by 0 bases, 0 bases remained unmatched. The CDR3 totals 15 residues. The CDR3 loop reads CASSVGDRVNTEAFF. DNA for the CDR3: TGTGCCAGCAGCGTAGGGGACAGGGTGAACACTGAAGCTTTCTTT.